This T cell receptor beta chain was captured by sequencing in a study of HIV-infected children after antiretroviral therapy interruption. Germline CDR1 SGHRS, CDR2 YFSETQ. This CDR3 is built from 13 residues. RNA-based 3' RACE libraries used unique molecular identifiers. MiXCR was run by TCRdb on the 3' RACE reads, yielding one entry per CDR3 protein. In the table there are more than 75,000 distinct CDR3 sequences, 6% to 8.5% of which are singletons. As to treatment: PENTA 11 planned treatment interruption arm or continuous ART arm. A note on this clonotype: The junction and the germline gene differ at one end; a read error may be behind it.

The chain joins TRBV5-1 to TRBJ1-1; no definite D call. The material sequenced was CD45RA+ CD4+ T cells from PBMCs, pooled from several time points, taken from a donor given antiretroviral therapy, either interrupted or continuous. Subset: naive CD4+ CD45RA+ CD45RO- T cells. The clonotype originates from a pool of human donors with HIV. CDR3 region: CASSLWENTEAFF. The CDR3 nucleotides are TGTGCCAGCAGCTTGTGGGAGAACACTGAAGCCTTCTTT.